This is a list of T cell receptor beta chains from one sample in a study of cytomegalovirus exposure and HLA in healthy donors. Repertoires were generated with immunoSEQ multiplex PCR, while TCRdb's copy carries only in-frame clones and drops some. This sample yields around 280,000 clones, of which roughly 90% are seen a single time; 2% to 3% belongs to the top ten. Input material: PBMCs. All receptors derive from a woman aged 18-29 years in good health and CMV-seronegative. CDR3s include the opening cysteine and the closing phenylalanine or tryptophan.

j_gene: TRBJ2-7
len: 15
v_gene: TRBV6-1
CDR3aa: CASRTSGTGYHEQYF

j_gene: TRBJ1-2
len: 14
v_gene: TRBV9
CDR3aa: CASSVGQGAEGYTF

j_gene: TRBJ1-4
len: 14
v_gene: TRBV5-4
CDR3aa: CASSWTGGGEKLFF

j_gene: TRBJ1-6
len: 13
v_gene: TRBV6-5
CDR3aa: CASSSSYNSPLHF

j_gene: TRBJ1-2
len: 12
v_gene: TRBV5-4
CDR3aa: CASRPYSGGYTF

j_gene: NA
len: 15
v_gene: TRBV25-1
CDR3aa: CASSGQGALSYEQYF

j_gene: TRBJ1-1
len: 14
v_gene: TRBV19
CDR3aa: CASSRKRENTEAFF

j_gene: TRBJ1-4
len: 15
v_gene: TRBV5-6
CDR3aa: CASSLGRGSGEKLFF

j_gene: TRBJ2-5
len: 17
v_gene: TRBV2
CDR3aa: CASCSTRTSGGEETQYF

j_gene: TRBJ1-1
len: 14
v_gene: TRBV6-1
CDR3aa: CASSDSRQSDEAFF

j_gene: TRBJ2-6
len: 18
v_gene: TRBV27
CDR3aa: CASSLYRASQSGANVLTF

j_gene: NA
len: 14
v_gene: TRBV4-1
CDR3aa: CASSLREGSNEQYF

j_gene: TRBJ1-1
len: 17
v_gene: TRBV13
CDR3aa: CASSGPGQGRLNTEAFF

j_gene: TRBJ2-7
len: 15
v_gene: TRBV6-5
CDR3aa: CASSYSGLAGEEQYF

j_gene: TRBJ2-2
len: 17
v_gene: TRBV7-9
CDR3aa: CSSSLRGGQGAGGELFF

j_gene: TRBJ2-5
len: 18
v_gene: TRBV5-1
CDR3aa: CANSPALLAGGPVETQYF